The 26 T cell receptor beta chains below come from one sample, sequenced in a study of cytomegalovirus exposure and HLA in healthy donors. The table came from immunoSEQ multiplex PCR; TCRdb's copy has only in-frame clones and leaves some out. The table shows 200,000 to 250,000 clones, with over 80% occurring only once. The sample consisted of PBMCs. These receptors all come from a woman under 40 in good health and CMV-seropositive.

V and J are TRBV5-5 and TRBJ2-7; D ambiguous. The V end was cut by 2 bases, the J end by 0 bases, with 6 bases between. Germline V gene lookup returns CDR1 SGHKS and CDR2 YYEKEE (reference sequence). The CDR3 consists of 13 residues. The chain's CDR3 is CASSFDNSYEQYF. Written as DNA, the CDR3 is TGTGCCAGCAGCTTTGACAACTCCTACGAGCAGTACTTC.

V is TRBV7-8 and J is TRBJ2-3; D unclear. The length of the CDR3 is 12 residues. The V end was cut by 5 bases, the J end by 0 bases, with 3 bases between. The germline V gene has CDR1 SGHVS and CDR2 FQNEAQ. The CDR3 region is CASSISTDTQYF. CDR3 DNA sequence: TGTGCCAGCAGCATTAGCACAGATACGCAGTATTTT.

The V gene is TRBV19, the J gene TRBJ2-5, with 8 bases lining up with TRBD1. The germline V gene encodes CDR1 LNHDA and CDR2 SQIVND (reference sequence). J gave up 3 bases and V 5 bases, and 2 bases lay outside the gene matches. The CDR3 is 13 residues long. The CDR3 region is CASSSTGEETQYF. DNA for the CDR3: TGTGCCAGTAGTTCGACAGGGGAAGAGACCCAGTACTTC.

The chain is built from TRBV18 and TRBJ1-3; D gene uncertain. Trimming pared 3 bases from V and 1 base from J, leaving 10 bases between. Germline V gene sequence: CDR1 KGHSH, CDR2 LQKENI. This CDR3 is built from 15 residues. CDR3 sequence: CASSPAPGSGNTIYF. The CDR3 DNA reads as TGTGCCAGCTCACCGGCCCCCGGGTCTGGAAACACCATATATTTT.

This rearrangement joins TRBV5-1 to TRBJ2-5, with 9 bases that match TRBD2. The CDR3 length is 15 residues. The germline V gene encodes CDR1 SGHRS and CDR2 YFSETQ. V shed 4 bases, J shed 4 bases, and the junction held 8 bases outside the gene matches. CDR3 protein: CASSQTSGEGETQYF. The CDR3 DNA reads as TGCGCCAGCAGCCAGACTAGCGGCGAGGGAGAGACCCAGTACTTC.

V and J are TRBV10-1 and TRBJ2-6; weak D call: TRBD1 (6 bases). Germline CDR1 WNHNN, CDR2 SYGVQD (reference sequence). V was clipped by 4 bases and J by 4 bases, with 11 bases between them. The CDR3 runs 15 residues. In DNA form, the CDR3 reads TGCGCCAGCAGTGCCTCCGGGACAGGGGCCAACGTCCTGACTTTC. Translated: CASSASGTGANVLTF.

The chain uses TRBV2 and TRBJ2-7, with TRBD1 as a possible D gene (6 bases). Trimming pared 7 bases from V and 2 bases from J, leaving 12 bases between. Germline V gives CDR1 SNHLY, CDR2 FYNNEI. This CDR3 region has 13 residues. In nucleotides, the CDR3 is TGTGCCAGCACTGACCGGGACACCTACGAGCAGTACTTC. Residues: CASTDRDTYEQYF.

Regarding this clone: The same CDR3 is also encoded by other DNA sequences in this sample. This sequence joins TRBV7-9 and TRBJ1-1; D unresolved. Germline CDR1 is SEHNR and CDR2 is FQNEAQ (reference sequence). Trimming left V 0 bases short and J 1 base short, with 6 bases between. The CDR3 totals 14 residues. The CDR3 DNA follows: TGTGCCAGCAGCTTAGCGCCTGGGAACACTGAAGCTTTCTTT. Translated: CASSLAPGNTEAFF.

This clone was counted a few times. V and J are TRBV2 and TRBJ2-1, with 10 nucleotides matching TRBD2. CDR1 is SNHLY and CDR2 is FYNNEI in the germline V gene. The CDR3 has 16 amino acids. V gave up 3 bases and J gave up 4 bases; unmatched junction bases: 6. As DNA, the CDR3 is TGTGCCAGCAGTGATTGGACTAGCGGACTGTACAATGAGCAGTTCTTC. The encoded protein is CASSDWTSGLYNEQFF.

The rearrangement uses TRBV6-1 and TRBJ1-4, with TRBD1 as a possible D gene (5 bases). This CDR3 comprises 14 residues. CDR1 is MNHNS and CDR2 is SASEGT in the germline V gene. The V end lost 3 bases, the J end lost 3 bases, and 8 bases lay between the germline ends. The CDR3 spells CASSETASNEKLFF. In nucleotides, the CDR3 is TGTGCCAGCAGTGAGACAGCTTCTAATGAAAAACTGTTTTTT.

Ten or more counts support this clone. V is TRBV2 and J is TRBJ1-1; D gene uncertain. V was cut by 7 bases and J by 6 bases, with 18 bases left in between. The CDR3 is 14 residues long. The germline CDR1 and CDR2 sequences are SNHLY and FYNNEI. The CDR3 region has the DNA TGTGCCAGCACCGAAGTAGGATCTTTCCCTGAAGCTTTCTTT. It codes for CASTEVGSFPEAFF.

V and J are TRBV4-1 and TRBJ1-5; 7 nucleotides agree with TRBD1. The CDR3 has 15 residues. Germline lookup yields CDR1 MGHRA and CDR2 YSYEKL. Trimming at V came to 4 bases and at J to 4 bases, leaving 7 bases not matched to a gene. Written as DNA, the CDR3 is TGCGCCAGCAGCCTAAATGGACAGGAAAATCAGCCCCAGCATTTT. This encodes CASSLNGQENQPQHF.

The rearrangement links TRBV11-2 to TRBJ2-7; no clear D gene. This CDR3 has 13 amino acids. Trimming stripped 0 bases from V and 6 bases from J, with 9 bases between. Germline lookup yields CDR1 SGHAT and CDR2 FQNNGV. Written as DNA, the CDR3 is TGTGCCAGCAGCTTAGATCAGGTCCGCGAGCAGTACTTC. It translates to CASSLDQVREQYF. The entire variable domain, with the rest obtained from reference TRBV11-2 and TRBJ2-7, is as follows: EAGVAQSPRYKIIEKRQSVAFWCNPISGHATLYWYQQILGQGPKLLIQFQNNGVVDDSQLPKDRFSAERLKGVDSTLKIQPAKLEDSAVYLCASSLDQVREQYFGPGTRLTVT.

This chain connects TRBV27 to TRBJ2-3; D ambiguous. Looked up from germline, CDR1 is MNHEY and CDR2 is SMNVEV (reference sequence). With 5 bases removed from V and 4 bases from J, the gap between germline ends came to 22 bases. The CDR3 length is 17 residues. This CDR3 is CASSRHVIPSTADTQYF. CDR3 in DNA: TGTGCCAGCAGTCGACACGTCATTCCCTCTACTGCAGATACGCAGTATTTT.

The rearrangement uses TRBV7-3 and TRBJ1-2; the D gene is possibly TRBD1 (5 bases). Germline CDR1 SGHTA, CDR2 FQGTGA. The CDR3 consists of 13 residues. Deletions cut 0 bases from V and 6 bases from J, with 8 bases between. CDR3 region: CASSLTGEDGYTF. CDR3 nucleotides: TGTGCCAGCAGCTTAACAGGGGAGGATGGCTACACCTTC.

This rearrangement joins TRBV6-1 to TRBJ1-2; 7 positions agree with TRBD1. The CDR3 is made up of 13 amino acids. CDR1 MNHNS and CDR2 SASEGT come from the germline V gene. V gave up 2 bases and J gave up 3 bases; unmatched junction bases: 0. The CDR3 here is CASSEQGDYGYTF. CDR3 coding DNA: TGTGCCAGCAGTGAACAGGGGGACTATGGCTACACCTTC.

The CDR3, as DNA: TGTGCCAGCAGTGTTTTTAGCAATCAGCCCCAGCATTTT. The encoded protein is CASSVFSNQPQHF. J is TRBJ1-5 and V is TRBV28; D is unclear. The germline gives CDR1 MDHEN, CDR2 SYDVKM. V lost 5 bases, J lost 0 bases, and 5 bases lay in between. The CDR3 extends over 13 amino acids.

V gene TRBV5-1 combines with J gene TRBJ2-7; no clear D gene. Trimming stripped 5 bases from V and 2 bases from J, with 14 bases between. The CDR3 consists of 14 residues. The V gene's germline CDR1 is SGHRS and CDR2 YFSETQ. CDR3: CASRVRVDAYEQYF. Written as DNA, the CDR3 is TGCGCCAGCAGAGTACGGGTTGACGCCTACGAGCAGTACTTC.

This chain uses TRBV2 with TRBJ1-4, with 9 positions matching TRBD1. The V gene end was trimmed by 0 bases and the J gene end by 3 bases; junction bases not matched to a gene: 2. This CDR3 has 16 amino acids. Germline values: CDR1 SNHLY, CDR2 FYNNEI. CDR3 amino acids: CASSEADRGANEKLFF. CDR3 DNA sequence: TGTGCCAGCAGTGAAGCGGACAGGGGAGCTAATGAAAAACTGTTTTTT. Together with reference TRBV2 and TRBJ1-4, the CDR3 gives the full variable domain: EPEVTQTPSHQVTQMGQEVILRCVPISNHLYFYWYRQILGQKVEFLVSFYNNEISEKSEIFDDQFSVERPDGSNFTLKIRSTKLEDSAMYFCASSEADRGANEKLFFGSGTQLSVL.

J is TRBJ2-7 and V is TRBV7-9; TRBD1 matches at 11 bases. V dropped 5 bases and J dropped 3; count of bases not matched to a gene: 6. Germline V lookup: CDR1 SEHNR, CDR2 FQNEAQ (reference sequence). This CDR3 is built from 15 residues. Written as DNA, the CDR3 is TGTGCCAGCAGCCGACACGGGACAGGGGGCTACGAGCAGTACTTC. It yields the protein CASSRHGTGGYEQYF.

The chain links TRBV13 to TRBJ2-1, with D possibly called TRBD1 or TRBD2 (7 bases each). Germline lookup yields CDR1 PRHDT and CDR2 FYEKMQ (reference sequence). The germline V and J ends were trimmed by 5 bases and 8 bases, with 25 bases remaining between them. There are 17 residues in the CDR3. The chain's CDR3 is CASSPGGVADRTDEQFF. In DNA, the CDR3 is TGTGCCAGCAGCCCAGGGGGGGTAGCGGACAGGACCGATGAGCAGTTCTTC.

The V gene is TRBV30, the J gene TRBJ1-2; D ambiguous. CDR3 size: 11 residues. V was pared by 0 bases and J by 5 bases, with 4 bases between. Germline values: CDR1 GTSNPN, CDR2 SVGIG (reference sequence). The CDR3 nucleotides read TGTGCCTGGAGTGTAGGGTATGGCTACACCTTC. Translated, it gives CAWSVGYGYTF. Using reference TRBV30 and TRBJ1-2 for the parts outside the CDR3, the full variable domain is SQTIHQWPATLVQPVGSPLSLECTVEGTSNPNLYWYRQAAGRGLQLLFYSVGIGQISSEVPQNLSASRPQDRQFILSSKKLLLSDSGFYLCAWSVGYGYTFGSGTRLTVV.

V and J are TRBV7-2 and TRBJ1-1; D is perhaps TRBD1 (5 bases). Germline loops: CDR1 SGHTA, CDR2 FQGNSA. Trimming took off 5 bases at V and 0 bases at J, with 13 bases between the two ends. The CDR3 has 15 amino acids. CDR3: CASSPLGRLNTEAFF. Here the CDR3 DNA reads TGTGCCAGCAGCCCCTTGGGACGGCTGAACACTGAAGCTTTCTTT.

The chain is built from TRBV19 and TRBJ1-2; D not resolved. Between the trimmed V and J ends, which lost 1 base and 0 bases, there was a span of 6 bases. The germline V gene encodes CDR1 LNHDA and CDR2 SQIVND (reference sequence). This CDR3 contains 14 residues. This chain's CDR3 is CASSIGSPNYGYTF. The CDR3 coding sequence is TGTGCCAGTAGTATAGGGTCACCTAACTATGGCTACACCTTC.

This clone was counted between two and nine times. The chain is built from TRBV19 and TRBJ2-7, with unresolved D. The CDR3 is 13 residues long. The V end lost 9 bases, the J end lost 1 base, and 13 bases lay between the germline ends. The germline V gene has CDR1 LNHDA and CDR2 SQIVND (reference sequence). The DNA of the CDR3 is TGTGCCAGCCTACCCACACCTTCCTACGAGCAGTACTTC. As protein: CASLPTPSYEQYF.

The CDR3 DNA follows: TGTGCCAGCAGTTACAGGGGATACTACAATGAGCAGTTCTTC. It specifies CASSYRGYYNEQFF. The V and J genes are TRBV6-5 and TRBJ2-1; TRBD1 might be the D (5 bases). The V and J ends lost 2 bases and 3 bases respectively, with 8 bases between them. CDR1 is MNHEY and CDR2 is SVGAGI in the germline V gene. The CDR3 has 14 residues.